The rows below give T cell receptor beta chains drawn from one sample of a study of T-cell reconstitution after alpha-beta-depleted transplantation in children. TCRdb reprocessed the PCR reads with MiXCR, giving one entry per CDR3 protein. This table has about 110,000 distinct CDR3 sequences, 20% to 25% appearing once. This sample comprised PBMCs, mostly from graft donor cells, obtained 180 days after TCRalphabeta/CD19-depleted stem cell transplant. Every receptor here comes from a male patient aged 2 to 9 who had a stem cell transplant for chronic granulomatous disease, so the T cells may come from the graft donor. The CDR3 runs from the conserved cysteine through the conserved F or W. Fields, in order: D gene, clone size, J gene, CDR3 length, V gene, CDR3 protein, CDR3 DNA. D genes are given only for firm matches. Clone size is not always given. Where it is, it says once, few, many or a class for expanded clones.

TRBD1 | few | TRBJ2-1 | 15 | TRBV12-3/TRBV12-4 | CASSFGQGANDEQFF | TGTGCCAGCAGTTTTGGACAGGGGGCAAATGATGAGCAGTTCTTC
TRBD2 | few | TRBJ2-1 | 14 | TRBV27 | CASSPSGRANEQFF | TGTGCCAGCAGCCCTAGCGGGAGGGCCAATGAGCAGTTCTTC
. | . | TRBJ2-3 | 12 | TRBV18 | CASSPQTDTQYF | TGTGCCAGCTCACCTCAGACAGATACGCAGTATTTT
TRBD2 | . | TRBJ2-1 | 16 | TRBV5-8 | CASSGTGTSGRYEQFF | TGTGCCAGCAGCGGGACCGGGACTAGCGGGCGGTATGAGCAGTTCTTC
TRBD2 | few | TRBJ2-1 | 15 | TRBV20-1 | CSAQPGLAGGVEQFF | TGCAGTGCTCAACCGGGACTAGCGGGAGGGGTTGAGCAGTTCTTC
TRBD2 | few | TRBJ2-1 | 16 | TRBV20-1 | CSARDTYLAGGREQFF | TGCAGTGCTAGAGATACCTATCTAGCGGGAGGGCGTGAGCAGTTCTTC
. | few | TRBJ2-7 | 15 | TRBV10-3 | CAISESSNSAGEQYF | TGTGCCATCAGTGAGTCGTCTAATTCGGCGGGAGAGCAGTACTTC
. | . | TRBJ2-1 | 12 | TRBV6-2/TRBV6-3 | CASSNRVDEQFF | TGTGCCAGCAGCAACAGGGTCGATGAGCAGTTCTTC
TRBD2 | . | TRBJ2-3 | 15 | TRBV28 | CASRAASGSTDTQYF | TGTGCCAGCAGGGCTGCTAGCGGGAGCACAGATACGCAGTATTTT
. | few | TRBJ2-2 | 17 | TRBV4-3 | CASSQGPAATNTGELFF | TGCGCCAGCAGCCAAGGACCCGCCGCCACGAACACCGGGGAGCTGTTTTTT
. | . | TRBJ2-3 | 11 | TRBV29-1 | CSVVPTDTQYF | TGCAGCGTTGTCCCCACAGATACGCAGTATTTT
TRBD1 | few | TRBJ2-1 | 13 | TRBV20-1 | CSAPGQGYYEQFF | TGCAGTGCTCCCGGACAGGGGTACTATGAGCAGTTCTTC
TRBD1 | . | TRBJ2-1 | 14 | TRBV12-3/TRBV12-4 | CASSPWTGGNEQFF | TGTGCCAGCAGTCCATGGACAGGGGGCAATGAGCAGTTCTTC
TRBD2 | many | TRBJ2-3 | 18 | TRBV4-3 | CASSQDGTSGIVSDTQYF | TGCGCCAGCAGCCAAGACGGGACTAGCGGGATAGTTTCAGATACGCAGTATTTT
. | . | TRBJ1-2 | 14 | TRBV9 | CASSVDAGPYGDTF | TGTGCCAGCAGCGTAGATGCAGGCCCCTATGGCGACACCTTC
. | few | TRBJ2-2 | 15 | TRBV12-3/TRBV12-4 | CASSLASQGYGELFF | TGTGCCAGCAGTTTAGCCTCTCAGGGTTACGGGGAGCTGTTTTTT
. | once | TRBJ2-1 | 16 | TRBV7-3 | CASSRSAGQGYNEQFF | TGTGCCAGCAGTCGCTCCGCGGGGCAGGGTTACAATGAGCAGTTCTTC
TRBD1 | few | TRBJ1-1 | 14 | TRBV29-1 | CSVTFDRGRVEAFF | TGCAGCGTAACCTTTGACAGGGGGCGGGTTGAAGCTTTCTTT
TRBD1 | few | TRBJ1-1 | 16 | TRBV9 | CASSVVGQGLNTEAFF | TGTGCCAGCAGCGTAGTTGGACAGGGGCTGAACACTGAAGCTTTCTTT
TRBD1 | few | TRBJ2-3 | 16 | TRBV7-3 | CASSSGDRGDKDTQYF | TGTGCCAGCAGCTCGGGGGACAGGGGCGATAAGGATACGCAGTATTTT
TRBD2 | many | TRBJ2-5 | 16 | TRBV5-1 | CASSPSGLAGVGTQYF | TGCGCCAGCAGTCCTTCCGGACTAGCGGGAGTGGGGACCCAGTACTTC